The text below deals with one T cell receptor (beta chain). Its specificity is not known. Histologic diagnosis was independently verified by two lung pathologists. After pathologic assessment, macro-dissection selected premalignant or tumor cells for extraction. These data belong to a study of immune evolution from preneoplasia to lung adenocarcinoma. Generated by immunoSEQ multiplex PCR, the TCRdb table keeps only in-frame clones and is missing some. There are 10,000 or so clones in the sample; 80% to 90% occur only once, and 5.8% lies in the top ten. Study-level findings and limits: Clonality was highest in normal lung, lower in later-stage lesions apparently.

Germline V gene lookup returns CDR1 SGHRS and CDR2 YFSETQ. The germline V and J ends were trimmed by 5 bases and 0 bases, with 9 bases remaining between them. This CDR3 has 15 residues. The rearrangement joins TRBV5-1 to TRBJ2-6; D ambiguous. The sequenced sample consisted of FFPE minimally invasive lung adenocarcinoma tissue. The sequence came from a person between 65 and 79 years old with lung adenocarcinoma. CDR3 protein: CASRRVLSGANVLTF. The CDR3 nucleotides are TGCGCCAGCAGACGGGTCCTCTCTGGGGCCAACGTCCTGACTTTC.